Below are 5 T cell receptor beta chains sequenced from a single sample in a study of T-cell reconstitution after alpha-beta-depleted transplantation in children. The TCRbeta library incorporated unique molecular identifiers. TCRdb ran MiXCR on the PCR reads and lists one entry per CDR3 protein. The repertoire holds 25,000 to 30,000 distinct CDR3 sequences, with about 6.2% as singletons. Sample: PBMCs, mostly from graft donor cells, taken 180 days after TCRalphabeta/CD19-depleted stem cell transplant. These receptor sequences come from a male patient aged 10-17 years who had a stem cell transplant for acute myeloid leukemia, so the T cells may come from the graft donor.

Only a few counts were recorded for this clonotype. A much bigger clone sits one base away, suggesting this may be a read error. The V and J genes are TRBV29-1 and TRBJ2-3; D not certain. The CDR3 is 10 amino acids. Germline CDR1 and CDR2: SQVTM and ANQGSEA. The V end was cut by 7 bases, the J end by 5 bases, with 7 bases between. CDR3 DNA: TGCAGCGGGGTGGGAGATACGCAGTATTTT. Translated: CSGVGDTQYF.

This clonotype was seen many times. This chain's CDR3 is CASSVGTGIYEQYF. The CDR3 bases are TGTGCCAGCAGCGTGGGAACAGGGATTTACGAGCAGTACTTC. The chain links TRBV7-9 to TRBJ2-7; possible D gene TRBD1, 6 bases. Trimming pared 5 bases from V and 4 bases from J, leaving 15 bases between. The CDR3 has 14 amino acids. Germline CDR1 is SEHNR and CDR2 is FQNEAQ (reference sequence).

This clonotype was detected many times. V usage is TRBV20-1 and J usage is TRBJ2-1; D could derive from TRBD1 or TRBD2 (5 bases each). The CDR3 extends over 14 amino acids. The V gene lost 0 bases and the J gene lost 10 bases, with 16 bases spanning the gap. CDR1 DFQATT and CDR2 SNEGSKA come from the germline V gene (reference sequence). The CDR3 is CSARDSSREKEQFF. CDR3 DNA: TGCAGTGCTAGAGATTCAAGCAGGGAGAAGGAGCAGTTCTTC.

CDR3 DNA: TGTGCCAGTTCGGGGCTAGACAGCACAGATACGCAGTATTTT. It encodes CASSGLDSTDTQYF. The chain employs TRBV19 and TRBJ2-3; TRBD1 or TRBD2 may be the D gene (5 bases each). The V gene lost 8 bases and the J gene lost 0 bases, with 12 bases spanning the gap. Germline CDR1 reads LNHDA; CDR2 reads SQIVND (reference sequence). The CDR3 length is 14 residues.

This clonotype was observed a few times. The chain has TRBV2 and TRBJ2-3, with 10 bases that match TRBD2. The CDR3 loop spans 17 amino acids. Losses at the gene ends were 2 bases for V and 2 bases for J; bases not matched to a gene: 7. Per the germline V gene, CDR1 is SNHLY and CDR2 is FYNNEI. The CDR3 here is CASSESTTSGFTDTQYF. CDR3 bases: TGTGCCAGCAGTGAAAGTACGACTAGCGGGTTCACAGATACGCAGTATTTT.